This TCR beta chain was sequenced in a study of Ad26.COV2.S vaccination and SARS-CoV-2 variants. The overall study: Participants got Ad26.COV2.S intramuscularly, once or twice 56 days apart. Findings and limits, study-wide: Marked by substantial breadth, spike-specific CD8+ and CD4+ T cell responses were reportedly seen after vaccination.

As concerns this clone: What it binds is not known.

Treatment: approximately 18 received Ad26.COV2.S at low or high dose, single or two shots; 5 received placebo; per-sample allocation not given. The study sampled participants on day 63 after the first vaccine or placebo injection. The donor's status was that of an adult aged 18-55 years in Boston. Expressing Wuhan-strain SARS-CoV-2 spike, an Ad26 vector served as the vaccine. Sequenced by immunoSEQ multiplex PCR; TCRdb stores in-frame clones only, minus some. The sample lists some 390,000 clones, 75% to 90% occurring once. Trimming pared 4 bases from V and 2 bases from J, leaving 19 bases between. The germline CDR1 and CDR2 sequences are SGHDT and YYEEEE. This CDR3 is built from 16 residues.

Sequences were derived from peripheral blood, sampled in a trial of Ad26.COV2.S vaccine versus placebo. The TCR comes from a person aged 18-65 years who received the Ad26.COV2.S COVID-19 vaccine or a placebo. This rearrangement joins TRBV5-6 to TRBJ2-7, with D possibly called TRBD1 or TRBD2 (5 bases each). CDR3 DNA: TGTGCCAGCAGCGCGCAATCCGGGACGCTCGCCTACGAGCAGTACTTC. Translation: CASSAQSGTLAYEQYF. Filled out from reference TRBV5-6 and TRBJ2-7, the complete variable domain reads DAGVTQSPTHLIKTRGQQVTLRCSPKSGHDTVSWYQQALGQGPQFIFQYYEEEERQRGNFPDRFSGHQFPNYSSELNVNALLLGDSALYLCASSAQSGTLAYEQYFGPGTRLTVT.